The rows below give T cell receptor beta chains drawn from one sample of a study of T cells after posttransplantation cyclophosphamide. Here immunoSEQ multiplex PCR was the method, and the copy in TCRdb shows in-frame clones only, minus some. Of about 15,000 clones listed, roughly 92% are singletons. Sequencing was performed on CD4+ T cells sorted from blood, taken after allogeneic stem cell transplant with posttransplant cyclophosphamide. The origin of the receptors is a male patient between 55 and 70 years old who received an allogeneic stem cell transplant from a related donor and was CMV-positive. Some T cells here may be from the graft donor. The CDR3 runs from the conserved cysteine through the conserved F or W. Fields, in order: V gene, J gene, clone size, D gene, CDR3 protein, CDR3 DNA. The D gene is left open where the match is weak. The size field is filled for only some rows; it gives once, few, many or a size class.

TRBV6-5,TRBJ2-7,once,TRBD2,CASSYSTSGVSYEQYF,TGTGCCAGCAGTTACTCTACTAGCGGGGTTTCCTACGAGCAGTACTTC
TRBV5-4,TRBJ2-5,.,TRBD2,CASSVGLAGGETQYF,TGTGCCAGCAGCGTGGGACTAGCGGGGGGAGAGACCCAGTACTTC
TRBV19,TRBJ2-7,.,.,CASSPGVRASYEQYF,TGTGCCAGTAGTCCGGGGGTAAGGGCCTCCTACGAGCAGTACTTC
TRBV5-4,TRBJ2-2,.,TRBD2,CASSLELAGAETGELFF,TGTGCCAGCAGCTTGGAACTAGCGGGAGCTGAGACCGGGGAGCTGTTTTTT
TRBV28,TRBJ1-2,.,.,CASNAEGRLAYGYTF,TGTGCCAGCAATGCAGAGGGGAGGCTAGCCTATGGCTACACCTTC
TRBV5-1,TRBJ1-2,.,TRBD1,CASSPQPDRGHGYTF,TGCGCCAGCAGCCCGCAGCCGGACAGGGGGCACGGCTACACCTTC
TRBV7-2,TRBJ2-2,.,.,CASSLEGQITGELFF,TGTGCCAGCAGCTTGGAGGGACAGATCACCGGGGAGCTGTTTTTT
TRBV28,TRBJ1-5,.,.,CASSLGRMGQPQHF,TGTGCCAGCAGTTTGGGGCGGATGGGACAGCCCCAGCATTTT
TRBV15,TRBJ2-6,.,.,CATSSARSSGANVLTF,TGTGCCACCAGCAGTGCTCGGAGCTCTGGGGCCAACGTCCTGACTTTC
TRBV5-1,TRBJ2-7,.,TRBD1,CASSLAGGTGVNYEQYF,TGCGCCAGCAGCTTGGCTGGGGGGACAGGGGTCAACTACGAGCAGTACTTC
TRBV4-3,TRBJ1-1,.,.,CASSQDGESAFF,TGCGCCAGCAGCCAAGACGGGGAATCAGCTTTCTTT
TRBV6-5,TRBJ2-7,.,TRBD1,CASSRGTAYEQYF,TGTGCCAGCAGCCGTGGGACAGCCTACGAGCAGTACTTC
TRBV19,TRBJ2-2,few,TRBD2,CASSMPGGGRGAGELFF,TGTGCCAGTAGTATGCCCGGCGGGGGGCGAGGGGCCGGGGAGCTGTTTTTT
TRBV9,TRBJ2-1,.,TRBD1,CASSAGTGEDNEQFF,TGTGCCAGCAGCGCGGGGACAGGGGAGGACAATGAGCAGTTCTTC
TRBV27,TRBJ2-3,.,TRBD1,CASRVQGAGDTQYF,TGTGCCAGCAGAGTTCAGGGGGCGGGGGATACGCAGTATTTT
TRBV2,TRBJ1-2,.,.,CASSYGQKSYTF,TGTGCCAGCAGTTACGGACAGAAGAGCTACACCTTC
TRBV7-8,TRBJ1-2,.,.,CASSLVTGGYTF,TGTGCCAGCAGCTTAGTGACGGGGGGCTACACCTTC
TRBV5-1,TRBJ1-4,.,TRBD1,CASSFGQGGEKLFF,TGCGCCAGCAGCTTCGGACAGGGGGGTGAAAAACTGTTTTTT
TRBV5-6,TRBJ2-5,.,.,CASSSLTGQETQYF,TGTGCCAGCAGCTCGCTTACAGGACAAGAGACCCAGTACTTC
TRBV7-3,TRBJ1-1,.,.,CASSLNGRQEAFF,TGTGCCAGCAGCTTAAACGGGAGACAGGAAGCTTTCTTT
TRBV4-3,TRBJ1-1,.,.,CASSQGQNTEAFF,TGCGCCAGCAGCCAAGGACAGAACACTGAAGCTTTCTTT
TRBV6-6,TRBJ2-2,.,TRBD1,CASLGTENTGELFF,TGTGCCAGCTTGGGGACAGAGAACACCGGGGAGCTGTTTTTT
TRBV10-2,TRBJ2-3,.,TRBD2,CASSLADSTDTQYF,TGCGCCAGCAGCCTAGCGGACAGCACAGATACGCAGTATTTT
TRBV7-8,TRBJ2-7,.,.,CASSLVEGYEQYF,TGTGCCAGCAGCTTAGTAGAGGGCTACGAGCAGTACTTC
TRBV5-4,TRBJ1-2,once,.,CASSLAGGTLYGYTF,TGTGCCAGCAGCTTGGCAGGAGGGACCCTCTATGGCTACACCTTC
TRBV6-1,TRBJ1-1,.,TRBD1,CASNTGEEAFF,TGTGCCAGCAATACAGGGGAAGAAGCTTTCTTT
TRBV19,TRBJ2-7,.,TRBD1,CASRRGPLYEQYF,TGTGCCAGTAGGAGGGGGCCCCTCTACGAGCAGTACTTC
TRBV28,TRBJ2-7,.,.,CASSLLGTIGHEQYF,TGTGCCAGCAGTTTACTCGGGACAATCGGCCACGAGCAGTACTTC
TRBV29-1,TRBJ1-1,.,.,CSVDGGDTEAFF,TGCAGCGTTGACGGCGGGGACACTGAAGCTTTCTTT
TRBV4-2,TRBJ2-3,.,TRBD2,CASSQSSGLAVFTDTQYF,TGTGCCAGCAGCCAATCCTCAGGACTAGCAGTCTTCACAGATACGCAGTATTTT
TRBV5-5,TRBJ1-5,.,TRBD1,CASSSGQGGNQPQHF,TGTGCCAGCAGCTCGGGACAGGGCGGCAATCAGCCCCAGCATTTT
TRBV7-2,TRBJ2-1,.,TRBD1,CASSLEGQGYGGEQFF,TGTGCCAGCAGCTTAGAGGGACAGGGTTACGGAGGTGAGCAGTTCTTC
TRBV5-6,TRBJ1-1,.,TRBD1,CASSIYRGPEAFF,TGTGCCAGCAGCATATACAGGGGTCCTGAAGCTTTCTTT
TRBV7-7,TRBJ2-5,.,TRBD1,CASSLSMTGARETQYF,TGTGCCAGCAGCTTATCTATGACAGGGGCTAGAGAGACCCAGTACTTC
TRBV7-7,TRBJ1-3,.,TRBD1,CASSRGTANGNTIYF,TGTGCCAGCAGCCGCGGGACAGCTAATGGAAACACCATATATTTT
TRBV2,TRBJ1-1,.,.,CASSGQLNTEAFF,TGTGCCAGCAGTGGACAGTTAAACACTGAAGCTTTCTTT
TRBV18,TRBJ2-7,.,TRBD1,CASSPGTDSYEQYF,TGTGCCAGCTCACCCGGGACAGACTCCTACGAGCAGTACTTC
TRBV29-1,TRBJ1-2,.,.,CSVARDTNYGYTF,TGCAGCGTCGCCCGGGACACTAACTATGGCTACACCTTC
TRBV5-1,TRBJ2-7,.,TRBD1,CASSEGGQGREQYF,TGCGCCAGCAGCGAAGGAGGACAGGGGCGCGAGCAGTACTTC